This TCR beta chain is drawn from a study of vaccination effects on CD4 cells after COVID-19. Across the study: Two convalescent donors provided samples 16 days and one week before vaccination. Broader study findings: Late post-vaccination, clones induced by infection and those induced by vaccine underwent marked clonal contraction.

TCRdb's copy holds only in-frame clones and misses some; the assay was immunoSEQ multiplex PCR. This table holds under 60,000 clones, roughly 77% found once. Before sequencing, viral peptide pools were used by the ViraFEST assay to expand antigen-specific CD4+ T cells. Culturing for more than eight days preceded CD4+ T cell isolation. Documented for the person is a PCR-confirmed SARS-CoV-2 infection occurring between March and December 2020. Each well held 2 million to 2.5 million PBMC cultured with approximately 9.6 ug/ml peptides and 10 IU/ml IL-2. About this clone itself: Its antigen remains unknown.

The sequence was collected from a human donor who had a prior SARS-CoV-2 infection. The material sequenced was CD4+ T cells from PBMCs cultured with HIV peptides, taken before COVID-19 vaccination. Subset described: HIV-1 Nef peptide pool negative control/reference culture.

CDR3 sequence (DNA): TGTGCCAGCAGCCGGGGACCAACAAACACCGGGGAGCTGTTTTTT. This sequence encodes CASSRGPTNTGELFF. The chain is built from TRBV11-1 and TRBJ2-2, with D possibly called TRBD1 or TRBD2 (5 bases each). The CDR3 has 15 residues. V lost 5 bases to trimming and J lost 2 bases, with 12 bases between them. The germline gives CDR1 SGHAT, CDR2 FQDESV (reference sequence). The full variable domain, completed using reference TRBV11-1 and TRBJ2-2, is EAEVAQSPRYKITEKSQAVAFWCDPISGHATLYWYRQILGQGPELLVQFQDESVVDDSQLPKDRFSAERLKGVDSTLKIQPAELGDSAMYLCASSRGPTNTGELFFGEGSRLTVL.